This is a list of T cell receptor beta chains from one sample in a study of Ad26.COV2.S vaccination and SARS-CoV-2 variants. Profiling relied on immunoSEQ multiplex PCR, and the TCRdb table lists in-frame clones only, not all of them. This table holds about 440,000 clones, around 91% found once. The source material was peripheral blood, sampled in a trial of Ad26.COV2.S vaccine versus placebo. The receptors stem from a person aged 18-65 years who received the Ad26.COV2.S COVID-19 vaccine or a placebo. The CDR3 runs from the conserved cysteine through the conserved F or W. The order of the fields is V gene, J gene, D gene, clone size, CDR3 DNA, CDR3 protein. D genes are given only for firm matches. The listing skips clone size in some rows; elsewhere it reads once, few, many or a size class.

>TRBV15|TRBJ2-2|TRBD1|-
TGTGCCACCAGCGACCGGGACAGGGGAGAGACCGGGGAGCTGTTTTTT
CATSDRDRGETGELFF
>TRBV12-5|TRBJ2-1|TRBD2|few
TGTGCTAGTGGTTTAACTAGCGGGAGGGGACGACACAATGAGCAGTTCTTC
CASGLTSGRGRHNEQFF
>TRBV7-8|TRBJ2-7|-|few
TGTGCCAGCAGCTTAGGAGTCCACGAGCAGTACTTC
CASSLGVHEQYF
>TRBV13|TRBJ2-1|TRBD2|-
TGTGCCAGCAGCTTAGGACTAGCGGACAATGAGCAGTTCTTC
CASSLGLADNEQFF
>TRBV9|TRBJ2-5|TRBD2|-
TGTGCCAGCAGCCCGGCGGGAGGCGGGTACGAGACCCAGTACTTC
CASSPAGGGYETQYF
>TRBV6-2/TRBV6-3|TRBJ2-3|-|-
TGTGCCAGCACCCCCGGGGCGGCCTATAGCACAGATACGCAGTATTTT
CASTPGAAYSTDTQYF
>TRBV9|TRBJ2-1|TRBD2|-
TGTGCCAGCAGCCCCCGGCTAGCGGGAGACTATGAGCAGTTCTTC
CASSPRLAGDYEQFF
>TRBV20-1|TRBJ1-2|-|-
TGCAGTGCACCAGGCGAGGTTGGCTACACCTTC
CSAPGEVGYTF
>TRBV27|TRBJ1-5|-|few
TGTGCCAGCAGTTTGGGGTCGGGAGGGAATCAGCCCCAGCATTTT
CASSLGSGGNQPQHF
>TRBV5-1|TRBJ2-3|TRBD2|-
TGCGCCAGCAGCGTTAGCGGGAGCACAGATACGCAGTATTTT
CASSVSGSTDTQYF
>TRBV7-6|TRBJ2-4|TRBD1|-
TGTGCCAGCAGCTTAGCCCCGGGACAGCTCAAAAACATTCAGTACTTC
CASSLAPGQLKNIQYF
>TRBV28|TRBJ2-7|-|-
TGTGCCAGCACCCCGTGGCGGGTTCAACACGAGCAGTACTTC
CASTPWRVQHEQYF
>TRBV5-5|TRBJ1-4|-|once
TGTGCCAGCAGCCCAGGAGCAACTAATGAAAAACTGTTTTTT
CASSPGATNEKLFF
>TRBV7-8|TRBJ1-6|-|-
TGTGCCAGCAGCCCGGGACGGAGCTCCTATAATTCACCCCTCCACTTT
CASSPGRSSYNSPLHF
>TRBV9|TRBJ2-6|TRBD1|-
TGTGCCAGCAGAGGGACAGGGGGCGTATTTGGGGCCAACGTCCTGACTTTC
CASRGTGGVFGANVLTF
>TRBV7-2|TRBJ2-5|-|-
TGTGCCAGCAGCTTAAGGACCCAGTACTTC
CASSLRTQYF